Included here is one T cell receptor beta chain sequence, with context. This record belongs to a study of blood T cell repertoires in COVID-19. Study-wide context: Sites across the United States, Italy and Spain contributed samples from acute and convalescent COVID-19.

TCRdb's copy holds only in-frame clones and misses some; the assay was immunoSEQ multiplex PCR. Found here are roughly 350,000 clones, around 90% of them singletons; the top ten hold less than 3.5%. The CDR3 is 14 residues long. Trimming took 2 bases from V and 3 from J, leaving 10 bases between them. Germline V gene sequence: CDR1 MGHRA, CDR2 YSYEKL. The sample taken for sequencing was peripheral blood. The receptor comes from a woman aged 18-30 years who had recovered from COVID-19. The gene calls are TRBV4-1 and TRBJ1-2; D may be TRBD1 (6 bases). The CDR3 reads CASSQRQEDYGYTF. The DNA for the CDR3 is TGCGCCAGCAGCCAACGACAGGAGGACTATGGCTACACCTTC.